This TCR beta chain was identified during a study of post-analysis software for immune sequencing data. As for the study in general: Included among the disease courses, which were recorded for the cohort, were relapsing-remitting, secondary progressive and progressive-relapsing multiple sclerosis.

General study results and limits: Patients used about 5 TRBV segments, including TRBV5-6, TRBV5-1 and TRBV20-1, more often than controls. Diversity measured as normalized Chao1 was significantly lower in multiple sclerosis patients than in controls.

On this clonotype: Its antigen is as yet unknown.

Sequencing libraries made from TCR beta cDNA carried unique molecular identifiers. From the PCR reads, TCRdb called clonotypes with MiXCR, one entry per CDR3 protein. This table has 750,000 to 950,000 distinct CDR3 sequences, around 50% appearing once. Per the germline V gene, CDR1 is MNHEY and CDR2 is SVGEGT. V lost 4 bases and J lost 14, with 12 bases in between. The CDR3 loop spans 11 amino acids. The sequencing input was blood. The sequence was obtained from a girl aged 5 to 17 with multiple sclerosis. This chain uses TRBV6-2 or TRBV6-3 with TRBJ2-1; the D call may be TRBD1 or TRBD2 (5 bases each). The CDR3 protein is CASSSPGPKFF. The CDR3 DNA is TGTGCCAGCAGTTCCCCGGGACCCAAGTTCTTC.